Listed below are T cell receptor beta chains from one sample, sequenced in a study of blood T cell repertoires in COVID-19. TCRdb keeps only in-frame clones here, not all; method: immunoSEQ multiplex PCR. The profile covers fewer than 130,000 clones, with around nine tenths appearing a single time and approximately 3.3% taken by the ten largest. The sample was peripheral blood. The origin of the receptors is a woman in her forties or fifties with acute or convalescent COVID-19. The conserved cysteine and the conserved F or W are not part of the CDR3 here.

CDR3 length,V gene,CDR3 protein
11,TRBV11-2,ASSSDRVTEAF
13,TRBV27,ASSPSGGEEETQY
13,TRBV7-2,ASRGLATNTGELF
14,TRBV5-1,ASSLLGPSSYNEQF
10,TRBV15,ATSRDRNEQF
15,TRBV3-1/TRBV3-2,ASSQEGGRPRGEKLF
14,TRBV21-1,ASSSEGGTTNEKLF
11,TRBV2,ASTRGAGETQY
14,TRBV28,ASSQGGARGTDTQY
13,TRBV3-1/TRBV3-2,ASSPMTGGGEKLF
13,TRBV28,ASSLQGINTGELF
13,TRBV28,ASRDRTLAKNIQY
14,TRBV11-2,ASSPGVPGPDSPLH
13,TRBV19,ASSPPGTGAYGYT
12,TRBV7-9,ATQGGSVESEQY
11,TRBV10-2,ASRDREISPLH
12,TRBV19,ASRTRQGDQPQH
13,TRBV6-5,ASQGPGLAGGEQY
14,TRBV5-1,ASSPDSSVSGNTIY
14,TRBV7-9,ASSLRHGTAGEKLF
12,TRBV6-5,AIGTSGKSDTQY
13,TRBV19,ASSMRTLGTDTQY
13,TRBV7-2,ASKVAGGPGETQY
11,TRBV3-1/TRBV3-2,ASSPDLAGAQF
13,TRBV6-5,ASSSAGGHAGEQF